Below are 25 T cell receptor beta chains sequenced from a single sample in a study of cytomegalovirus exposure and HLA in healthy donors. The PCR was carried out with 60 Vbeta primers and 13 Jbeta primers. Data came from immunoSEQ multiplex PCR; TCRdb stores just in-frame clones and leaves some out. The table includes 150,000 or so clones, roughly 72% detected once. The sequenced sample was PBMCs. These receptors were obtained from a woman in her forties in good health and CMV-seronegative.

The chain links TRBV7-9 to TRBJ1-1; D not resolved. Germline V lookup: CDR1 SEHNR, CDR2 FQNEAQ (reference sequence). CDR3 size: 15 residues. V was trimmed by 4 bases and J by 1 base, leaving 13 bases between them. The CDR3 DNA reads TGTGCCAGCAGCTCCGGAGCAATTTCGAACACTGAAGCTTTCTTT. Protein: CASSSGAISNTEAFF.

The V gene is TRBV19, the J gene TRBJ1-1; 7 bases map to TRBD1. The germline gives CDR1 LNHDA, CDR2 SQIVND (reference sequence). This CDR3 contains 15 residues. With 5 bases clipped from V and 2 bases from J, the junction kept 8 bases outside the gene matches. The CDR3 nucleotides read TGTGCCAGTAGTGTCAGACAGGGTCTCAACACTGAAGCTTTCTTT. As protein: CASSVRQGLNTEAFF. Variable domain in full (rest from reference TRBV19 and TRBJ1-1): DGGITQSPKYLFRKEGQNVTLSCEQNLNHDAMYWYRQDPGQGLRLIYYSQIVNDFQKGDIAEGYSVSREKKESFPLTVTSAQKNPTAFYLCASSVRQGLNTEAFFGQGTRLTVV.

The chain has TRBV19 and TRBJ1-2; no clear D gene. From germline, CDR1 is LNHDA and CDR2 SQIVND (reference sequence). The CDR3 contains 12 residues. Between the trimmed V and J ends, which lost 6 bases and 1 base, there was a span of 6 bases. DNA of the CDR3: TGTGCCAGTAGGCCCGGTAACTATGGCTACACCTTC. Residues: CASRPGNYGYTF.

The gene calls are TRBV5-6 and TRBJ1-4, with D unclear. Trimming removed 4 bases from V and 7 bases from J, with 20 bases in between. Per the germline V gene, CDR1 is SGHDT and CDR2 is YYEEEE. CDR3 size: 16 residues. Here the CDR3 reads CASSTTRDELAEKLFF. The CDR3 nucleotides are TGTGCCAGCAGCACTACAAGAGATGAGCTAGCTGAAAAACTGTTTTTT.

This clone was counted a single time. CDR3 nucleotides: TGTGCCAGCAGCCCAGGAGGGGCAGGGGGCTCCTACGAGCAGTACTTC. Protein: CASSPGGAGGSYEQYF. The genes are TRBV7-3 and TRBJ2-7; D might be TRBD1 (7 bases). CDR3 size: 16 residues. Germline loops: CDR1 SGHTA, CDR2 FQGTGA. Trimming shortened V by 5 bases and J by 0 bases, and 17 bases separated the two germline ends.

This clone was observed once. The chain combines TRBV18 with TRBJ1-6; tentative D call: TRBD1 (5 bases). Looked up from germline, CDR1 is KGHSH and CDR2 is LQKENI. CDR3 length equals 14 residues. Trimming pared 1 base from V and 13 bases from J, leaving 14 bases between. CDR3 bases: TGTGCCAGCTCACCACTCAGACAGCCCGAGCCCCTCCACTTT. Amino acid sequence: CASSPLRQPEPLHF.

In its sample, this clone was seen a few times. The chain employs TRBV2 and TRBJ2-5; D is possibly TRBD2 (7 bases). CDR1 SNHLY and CDR2 FYNNEI come from the germline V gene. V lost 4 bases and J lost 2, with 14 bases in between. This CDR3 spans 15 amino acids. For the CDR3, the DNA is TGTGCCAGCAGTGTAGGGGGGGCGGGTCAAGAGACCCAGTACTTC. It encodes CASSVGGAGQETQYF. Combining the CDR3 with reference TRBV2 and TRBJ2-5 gives the whole variable domain EPEVTQTPSHQVTQMGQEVILRCVPISNHLYFYWYRQILGQKVEFLVSFYNNEISEKSEIFDDQFSVERPDGSNFTLKIRSTKLEDSAMYFCASSVGGAGQETQYFGPGTRLLVL.

This chain uses TRBV5-6 with TRBJ1-2; no clear D. Germline values: CDR1 SGHDT, CDR2 YYEEEE. The V end was cut by 0 bases, the J end by 3 bases, with 12 bases between. The CDR3 covers 15 residues. The CDR3 nucleotides read TGTGCCAGCAGCTTGGCCGCGGCAGACCACTATGGCTACACCTTC. This codes for CASSLAAADHYGYTF.

The chain carries TRBV6-6 and TRBJ2-7; weak D call: TRBD2 (5 bases). The ends were cut back, 7 bases at V and 3 bases at J, with 19 bases in the middle. Germline V gene sequence: CDR1 MNHNY, CDR2 SVGAGI (reference sequence). The length of the CDR3 is 15 residues. CDR3 protein: CASIPSGSRGYEQYF. In DNA, the CDR3 is TGTGCCAGCATCCCGTCGGGGAGTCGGGGCTACGAGCAGTACTTC.

The chain links TRBV15 to TRBJ2-7; TRBD1 matches 9 bases. The CDR3 contains 13 residues. Germline lookup yields CDR1 LNHNV and CDR2 YYDKDF (reference sequence). V lost 5 bases and J lost 10; bases outside the gene matches: 9. As DNA, the CDR3 is TGTGCCACCAGCTCACACAGGGGGCACGGACAGTACTTC. It is translated as CATSSHRGHGQYF. The variable domain in full, completed from reference TRBV15 and TRBJ2-7, reads DAMVIQNPRYQVTQFGKPVTLSCSQTLNHNVMYWYQQKSSQAPKLLFHYYDKDFNNEADTPDNFQSRRPNTSFCFLDIRSPGLGDTAMYLCATSSHRGHGQYFGPGTRLTVT.

The rearrangement uses TRBV13 and TRBJ2-2, with 7 bases that match TRBD1. The germline CDR1 and CDR2 sequences are PRHDT and FYEKMQ (reference sequence). The CDR3 runs to 16 residues. The V gene end was trimmed by 4 bases and the J gene end by 6 bases; junction bases not matched to a gene: 11. CDR3: CASSSQGVKVPGELFF. CDR3 nucleotide sequence: TGTGCCAGCAGCTCCCAGGGGGTCAAGGTCCCCGGGGAGCTGTTTTTT.

The chain has TRBV13 and TRBJ2-1, with 13 bases that match TRBD2. This CDR3 has 18 residues. Germline V gene lookup returns CDR1 PRHDT and CDR2 FYEKMQ (reference sequence). J gave up 9 bases and V 8 bases, and 19 bases lay outside the gene matches. The DNA of the CDR3 is TGTGCCAGCGCTGCCCGGATACTACTAGCGGGAGGGCCGGGTGAGCAGTTCTTC. Its translation is CASAARILLAGGPGEQFF.

The rearrangement uses TRBV30 and TRBJ1-1; D is uncertain. The germline gives CDR1 GTSNPN, CDR2 SVGIG (reference sequence). Trimming took 3 bases from V and 8 from J, leaving 13 bases between them. The CDR3 runs to 12 residues. CDR3 bases: TGTGCCTGGAGCGAAGGAGTATTCGAAGCTTTCTTT. Its translation: CAWSEGVFEAFF. The full variable domain, with the rest looked up from reference TRBV30 and TRBJ1-1, is SQTIHQWPATLVQPVGSPLSLECTVEGTSNPNLYWYRQAAGRGLQLLFYSVGIGQISSEVPQNLSASRPQDRQFILSSKKLLLSDSGFYLCAWSEGVFEAFFGQGTRLTVV.

The chain recombines TRBV5-4 with TRBJ2-5; D is undetermined. There are 14 residues in the CDR3. Deletions cut 0 bases from V and 2 bases from J, with 8 bases between. CDR1 and CDR2 (germline): SGHNT, YYREEE (reference sequence). The CDR3 protein is CASSLELRQETQYF. The CDR3 coding sequence is TGTGCCAGCAGCTTGGAGTTGCGGCAAGAGACCCAGTACTTC.

V is TRBV11-3 and J is TRBJ1-3, with D perhaps TRBD1 (5 bases). Trimming cost V 4 bases and J 4 bases, with 11 bases left between them. From germline, CDR1 is SGHNT and CDR2 YENEEA. The CDR3 runs to 14 residues. CDR3 nucleotide sequence: TGTGCCAGCAGCTCCAGACAGTACGGAAACACCATATATTTT. Translating it yields CASSSRQYGNTIYF.

The genes are TRBV5-1 and TRBJ2-3; D is ambiguous. V lost 7 bases and J lost 1, with 13 bases in between. Germline V gene data show CDR1 as SGHRS and CDR2 as YFSETQ. There are 14 residues in the CDR3. DNA for the CDR3: TGCGCCAGCCGATACCACATCGGCACAGATACGCAGTATTTT. Translated, it gives CASRYHIGTDTQYF.

This clone has only one observation. The gene calls are TRBV6-4 and TRBJ1-2; TRBD1 aligns across 9 bases. The CDR3 has 13 amino acids. Looked up from germline, CDR1 is MRHNA and CDR2 is SNTAGT. V lost 6 bases, J lost 7 bases, and 6 bases stayed unmatched. The CDR3 loop is CASSTGGSSGYTF. CDR3 bases: TGTGCCAGCAGCACAGGGGGCTCGAGTGGCTACACCTTC.

This clone was seen a handful of times. V is TRBV10-1 and J is TRBJ2-7; 8 positions match TRBD1. The length of the CDR3 is 15 residues. Germline CDR1 WNHNN, CDR2 SYGVQD (reference sequence). V was pared by 2 bases and J by 3 bases, with 6 bases of the junction left unmatched. The CDR3 DNA reads TGCGCCAGCAGTGAGGGTGACAGGGGTTACTACGAGCAGTACTTC. Its protein product is CASSEGDRGYYEQYF.

The chain recombines TRBV15 with TRBJ2-1; D possibly corresponds to TRBD2 (6 bases). The CDR3 has 18 amino acids. The germline V gene encodes CDR1 LNHNV and CDR2 YYDKDF (reference sequence). The V end lost 3 bases, the J end lost 3 bases, and 21 bases lay between the germline ends. Here the CDR3 DNA reads TGTGCCACCAGCAGTTCCCCTCTAGGAGGGAAGGGCTACAATGAGCAGTTCTTC. This codes for CATSSSPLGGKGYNEQFF.

This chain joins TRBV19 and TRBJ1-1, with no clear D. Trimming shortened V by 3 bases and J by 2 bases, and 4 bases separated the two germline ends. This CDR3 spans 12 amino acids. Germline CDR1 and CDR2: LNHDA and SQIVND (reference sequence). This CDR3 reads CASSILNTEAFF. Here the CDR3 DNA reads TGTGCCAGTAGTATCCTAAACACTGAAGCTTTCTTT.

The chain uses TRBV30 and TRBJ2-2; D gene unclear. CDR3 length equals 14 residues. The V end was cut by 2 bases, the J end by 0 bases, with 7 bases between. Germline-derived CDR1 and CDR2 are GTSNPN and SVGIG (reference sequence). In DNA, the CDR3 is TGTGCCTGGAGTCATACACCGAACACCGGGGAGCTGTTTTTT. Protein sequence: CAWSHTPNTGELFF.

This clone showed up just once. The CDR3 DNA sequence: TGTGCCAGCAGTTTAAGACAGATCAGCACTGAAGCTTTCTTT. Residues: CASSLRQISTEAFF. The chain links TRBV27 to TRBJ1-1; TRBD1 might be the D (5 bases). The V and J ends lost 2 bases and 4 bases respectively, with 11 bases between them. There are 14 residues in the CDR3. CDR1 and CDR2 from the germline V gene are MNHEY and SMNVEV (reference sequence).

This clone has a single count. The chain couples TRBV5-1 to TRBJ1-2; D ambiguous. Per the germline V gene, CDR1 is SGHRS and CDR2 is YFSETQ. The CDR3 sequence is 12 residues long. Between the trimmed V and J ends, which lost 0 bases and 3 bases, there was a span of 3 bases. The CDR3: CASSLADYGYTF. CDR3 bases: TGCGCCAGCAGCTTGGCGGACTATGGCTACACCTTC.

The chain couples TRBV19 to TRBJ2-3, with 13 bases identical to TRBD2. This CDR3 contains 19 residues. The V gene's germline CDR1 is LNHDA and CDR2 SQIVND (reference sequence). Trimming took 4 bases from V and 0 from J; bases not matched to a gene: 10. The CDR3 region has the DNA TGTGCCAGTAGTACCCCGACTAGCGGGGGGTTTGCTAGCACAGATACGCAGTATTTT. As protein: CASSTPTSGGFASTDTQYF. Looking up the rest from reference TRBV19 and TRBJ2-3 gives the full variable domain: DGGITQSPKYLFRKEGQNVTLSCEQNLNHDAMYWYRQDPGQGLRLIYYSQIVNDFQKGDIAEGYSVSREKKESFPLTVTSAQKNPTAFYLCASSTPTSGGFASTDTQYFGPGTRLTVL.

This sequence joins TRBV7-5 and TRBJ2-4; the table's D call of TRBD1 was not tested on the DNA. TRBV7-5 is an annotated pseudogene. The CDR3 totals 23 residues. CDR3 amino acids: CARSLKQGAGSLTLLLAKNIQYF. The CDR3, as DNA: TGTGCCAGAAGCTTAAAGCAGGGGGCAGGCAGCTTGACCTTACTGCTAGCCAAAAACATTCAGTACTTC.